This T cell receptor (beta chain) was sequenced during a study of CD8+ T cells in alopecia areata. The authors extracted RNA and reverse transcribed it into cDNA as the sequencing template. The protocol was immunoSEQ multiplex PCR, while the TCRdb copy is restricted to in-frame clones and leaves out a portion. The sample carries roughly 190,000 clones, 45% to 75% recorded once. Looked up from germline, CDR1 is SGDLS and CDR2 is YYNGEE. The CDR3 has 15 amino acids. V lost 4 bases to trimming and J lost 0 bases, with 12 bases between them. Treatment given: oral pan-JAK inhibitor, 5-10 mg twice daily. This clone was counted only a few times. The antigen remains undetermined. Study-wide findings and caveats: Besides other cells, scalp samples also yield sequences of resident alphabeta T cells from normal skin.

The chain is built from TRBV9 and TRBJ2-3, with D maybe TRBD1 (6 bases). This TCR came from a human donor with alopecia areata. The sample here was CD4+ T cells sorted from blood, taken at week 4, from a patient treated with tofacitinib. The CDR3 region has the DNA TGTGCCAGCAGCAGAGGACAGACCAGCACAGATACGCAGTATTTT. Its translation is CASSRGQTSTDTQYF.